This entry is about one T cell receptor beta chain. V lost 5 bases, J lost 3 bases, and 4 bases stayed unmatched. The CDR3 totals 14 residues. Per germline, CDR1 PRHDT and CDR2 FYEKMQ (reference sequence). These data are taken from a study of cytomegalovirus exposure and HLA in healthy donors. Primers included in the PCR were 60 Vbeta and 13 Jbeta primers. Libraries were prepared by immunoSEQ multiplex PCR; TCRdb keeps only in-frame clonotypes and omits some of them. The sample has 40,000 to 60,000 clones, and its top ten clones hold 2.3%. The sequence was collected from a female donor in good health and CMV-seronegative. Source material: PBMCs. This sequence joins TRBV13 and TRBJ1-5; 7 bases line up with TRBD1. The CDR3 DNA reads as TGTGCCAGCAGCCAAGGGGGCCCCAATCAGCCCCAGCATTTT. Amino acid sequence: CASSQGGPNQPQHF.